This is a list of T cell receptor beta chains from one sample in a study of shared clonotypes between healthy human individuals. This table comes from immunoSEQ multiplex PCR, and its TCRdb copy is limited to in-frame clones, with some not included. This table holds 150,000 to 200,000 clones, over 80% found once. Sequences were obtained from naive CD4+ T cells sorted from blood. These receptors were collected from a woman between 25 and 40 years old in good health. CDR3s include the opening cysteine and the closing phenylalanine or tryptophan. The order of the fields is CDR3 protein, CDR3 DNA, J gene, V gene, D gene, clone size. A D gene is named only where the DNA matches it firmly. Not all rows give a size; the values are once, few, many and, for expanded clones, a class.

CDR3 protein: CASSHSAKRPYEQYF; CDR3 DNA: TGTGCCAGCAGCCATAGCGCTAAAAGACCCTACGAGCAGTACTTC; J gene: TRBJ2-7; V gene: TRBV7-8; D gene: NA; clone size: NA
CDR3 protein: CASSSSRGNQPQHF; CDR3 DNA: TGTGCCAGCAGTAGTAGCAGGGGGAATCAGCCCCAGCATTTT; J gene: TRBJ1-5; V gene: TRBV6-5; D gene: TRBD1; clone size: once
CDR3 protein: CASSRPANAGLSYEQYF; CDR3 DNA: TGCGCCAGCAGCCGACCCGCTAATGCGGGCCTCTCCTACGAGCAGTACTTC; J gene: TRBJ2-7; V gene: TRBV5-1; D gene: NA; clone size: NA
CDR3 protein: CASSKDYEQYF; CDR3 DNA: TGTGCCAGTAGCAAGGACTACGAGCAGTACTTC; J gene: TRBJ2-7; V gene: TRBV19; D gene: NA; clone size: NA
CDR3 protein: CASSPQTETYEQYF; CDR3 DNA: TGTGCCAGCAGCCCGCAGACAGAGACCTACGAGCAGTACTTC; J gene: TRBJ2-7; V gene: TRBV11-2; D gene: NA; clone size: NA
CDR3 protein: CASSPGAFQGENTIYF; CDR3 DNA: TGTGCCAGCTCACCAGGCGCCTTTCAGGGAGAGAACACCATATATTTT; J gene: TRBJ1-3; V gene: TRBV18; D gene: NA; clone size: NA
CDR3 protein: CSVEDNQRGVNGYTF; CDR3 DNA: TGCAGCGTTGAAGATAACCAAAGGGGCGTGAATGGCTACACCTTC; J gene: TRBJ1-2; V gene: TRBV29-1; D gene: NA; clone size: NA
CDR3 protein: CASSHTPGQGTYEQYF; CDR3 DNA: TGTGCCAGCTCACATACTCCGGGACAGGGGACCTACGAGCAGTACTTC; J gene: TRBJ2-7; V gene: TRBV18; D gene: TRBD1; clone size: NA
CDR3 protein: CASGSPGDTQYF; CDR3 DNA: TGTGCTAGTGGCTCCCCCGGGGATACGCAGTATTTT; J gene: TRBJ2-3; V gene: TRBV12-5; D gene: NA; clone size: once
CDR3 protein: CASSTIAGRNQQFF; CDR3 DNA: TGTGCCAGCAGTACGATAGCGGGTAGGAACCAGCAGTTCTTC; J gene: TRBJ2-1; V gene: TRBV27; D gene: TRBD2; clone size: NA
CDR3 protein: CASSLRQGNSPLHF; CDR3 DNA: TGTGCCAGCAGCCTCCGACAGGGTAATTCACCCCTCCACTTT; J gene: TRBJ1-6; V gene: TRBV7-9; D gene: TRBD1; clone size: NA
CDR3 protein: CASSLGPGDTYEQYF; CDR3 DNA: TGTGCCAGCAGCTTAGGCCCGGGGGACACCTACGAGCAGTACTTC; J gene: TRBJ2-7; V gene: TRBV7-9; D gene: NA; clone size: NA
CDR3 protein: CASRELATTGELFF; CDR3 DNA: TGTGCCAGCAGGGAACTAGCGACCACCGGGGAGCTGTTTTTT; J gene: TRBJ2-2; V gene: TRBV2; D gene: TRBD2; clone size: NA
CDR3 protein: CASSVVAGAANYGYTF; CDR3 DNA: TGTGCCAGCAGCGTAGTAGCAGGGGCCGCTAACTATGGCTACACCTTC; J gene: TRBJ1-2; V gene: TRBV9; D gene: NA; clone size: NA
CDR3 protein: CASSYSVSDRDEQYF; CDR3 DNA: TGTGCCAGCAGTTACTCCGTCTCCGACAGGGACGAGCAGTACTTC; J gene: TRBJ2-7; V gene: TRBV6-5; D gene: TRBD1; clone size: NA
CDR3 protein: CASRPTGLKKLGQETQYF; CDR3 DNA: TGCGCCAGCAGGCCCACGGGACTCAAGAAATTGGGGCAAGAGACCCAGTACTTC; J gene: TRBJ2-5; V gene: TRBV4-1; D gene: NA; clone size: NA
CDR3 protein: CASSQAGGYTF; CDR3 DNA: TGTGCCAGCAGCCAAGCCGGCGGCTACACCTTC; J gene: TRBJ1-2; V gene: TRBV4-2; D gene: NA; clone size: NA
CDR3 protein: CASTLQGDQPQHF; CDR3 DNA: TGTGCCAGCACCCTACAGGGAGATCAGCCCCAGCATTTT; J gene: TRBJ1-5; V gene: TRBV6-1; D gene: NA; clone size: once
CDR3 protein: CASRWTGRGYEQYF; CDR3 DNA: TGTGCCAGCCGGTGGACGGGCAGGGGCTACGAGCAGTACTTC; J gene: TRBJ2-7; V gene: TRBV28; D gene: NA; clone size: once
CDR3 protein: CASSGARWGEGYGYTF; CDR3 DNA: TGTGCCAGCAGCGGGGCCCGGTGGGGAGAGGGCTATGGCTACACCTTC; J gene: TRBJ1-2; V gene: TRBV7-9; D gene: NA; clone size: NA
CDR3 protein: CAWIGRANTEAFF; CDR3 DNA: TGTGCCTGGATAGGCAGGGCGAACACTGAAGCTTTCTTT; J gene: TRBJ1-1; V gene: TRBV30; D gene: NA; clone size: NA
CDR3 protein: CASSVNGLLNTGELFF; CDR3 DNA: TGTGCCAGCAGTGTCAACGGGTTACTGAACACCGGGGAGCTGTTTTTT; J gene: TRBJ2-2; V gene: TRBV2; D gene: NA; clone size: NA
CDR3 protein: CAWRHPGNTEAFF; CDR3 DNA: TGTGCCTGGAGACACCCAGGTAACACTGAAGCTTTCTTT; J gene: TRBJ1-1; V gene: TRBV30; D gene: NA; clone size: NA
CDR3 protein: CASSWREGPGTGELFF; CDR3 DNA: TGCGCCAGCAGCTGGCGGGAGGGCCCCGGCACCGGGGAGCTGTTTTTT; J gene: TRBJ2-2; V gene: TRBV5-1; D gene: TRBD2; clone size: NA
CDR3 protein: CASSLRPGDNSPLHF; CDR3 DNA: TGTGCCAGCAGCTTAAGGCCGGGGGATAATTCACCCCTCCACTTT; J gene: TRBJ1-6; V gene: TRBV7-2; D gene: NA; clone size: NA
CDR3 protein: CATSTHRGSGTVGFF; CDR3 DNA: TGTGCCACCAGCACCCACAGGGGTAGCGGGACGGTAGGGTTCTTC; J gene: TRBJ2-1; V gene: TRBV15; D gene: NA; clone size: once
CDR3 protein: CASSLRFF; CDR3 DNA: TGTGCCAGCAGTTTACGGTTCTTC; J gene: TRBJ2-1; V gene: TRBV2; D gene: NA; clone size: NA
CDR3 protein: CASSSYVLGEQYF; CDR3 DNA: TGTGCCAGCAGCAGCTATGTGTTGGGCGAGCAGTACTTC; J gene: TRBJ2-7; V gene: TRBV7-3; D gene: NA; clone size: NA
CDR3 protein: CASSQGPLGREETQYF; CDR3 DNA: TGCGCCAGCAGCCAAGGGCCCCTCGGGAGGGAGGAGACCCAGTACTTC; J gene: TRBJ2-5; V gene: TRBV4-1; D gene: TRBD2; clone size: NA
CDR3 protein: CASRPQGGNEQYF; CDR3 DNA: TGTGCCAGCAGACCGCAGGGAGGGAACGAGCAGTACTTC; J gene: TRBJ2-7; V gene: TRBV28; D gene: TRBD2; clone size: NA
CDR3 protein: CASRQAGAYEQYF; CDR3 DNA: TGTGCCAGCAGGCAGGCGGGGGCCTACGAGCAGTACTTC; J gene: TRBJ2-7; V gene: TRBV6-6; D gene: TRBD2; clone size: NA
CDR3 protein: CASSVGFADTQYF; CDR3 DNA: TGTGCCAGCAGCGTAGGATTTGCAGATACGCAGTATTTT; J gene: TRBJ2-3; V gene: TRBV9; D gene: NA; clone size: NA
CDR3 protein: CASSTGQSYEQYF; CDR3 DNA: TGTGCCAGCAGCACGGGACAGTCCTACGAGCAGTACTTC; J gene: TRBJ2-7; V gene: TRBV2; D gene: TRBD1; clone size: NA
CDR3 protein: CASSLGTSYNEQFF; CDR3 DNA: TGCGCCAGCAGCTTGGGCACCTCCTACAATGAGCAGTTCTTC; J gene: TRBJ2-1; V gene: TRBV5-1; D gene: NA; clone size: NA
CDR3 protein: CASSLGPDGYTF; CDR3 DNA: TGTGCCAGCAGCTTAGGGCCGGATGGCTACACCTTC; J gene: TRBJ1-2; V gene: TRBV5-4; D gene: NA; clone size: NA
CDR3 protein: CAIRSDRNEKLFF; CDR3 DNA: TGTGCCATCAGGTCGGACAGAAATGAAAAACTGTTTTTT; J gene: TRBJ1-4; V gene: TRBV10-3; D gene: NA; clone size: NA
CDR3 protein: CASSPRQGTYEQYF; CDR3 DNA: TGTGCCAGCAGCCCGAGACAGGGGACCTACGAGCAGTACTTC; J gene: TRBJ2-7; V gene: TRBV4-2; D gene: TRBD1; clone size: NA
CDR3 protein: CASNPPGLAGSSYEQYF; CDR3 DNA: TGTGCCAGCAACCCTCCGGGACTAGCGGGTTCTAGCTACGAGCAGTACTTC; J gene: TRBJ2-7; V gene: TRBV28; D gene: TRBD2; clone size: NA
CDR3 protein: CASSTPGQRESVYTF; CDR3 DNA: TGTGCCAGTAGTACCCCGGGACAGAGGGAGTCGGTCTACACCTTC; J gene: TRBJ1-2; V gene: TRBV19; D gene: TRBD1; clone size: NA
CDR3 protein: CASSISGTGNEKLFF; CDR3 DNA: TGTGCCAGTAGTATCTCCGGGACAGGGAACGAAAAACTGTTTTTT; J gene: TRBJ1-4; V gene: TRBV19; D gene: TRBD1; clone size: NA
CDR3 protein: CAISVDRDQPQHF; CDR3 DNA: TGTGCCATCAGTGTGGACAGGGATCAGCCCCAGCATTTT; J gene: TRBJ1-5; V gene: TRBV10-3; D gene: TRBD1; clone size: once
CDR3 protein: CSVDSRLILSEAFF; CDR3 DNA: TGCAGCGTTGATTCCCGCCTTATTTTATCTGAAGCTTTCTTT; J gene: TRBJ1-1; V gene: TRBV29-1; D gene: NA; clone size: NA
CDR3 protein: CASSEQGRLLGYTF; CDR3 DNA: TGTGCCAGCAGTGAACAGGGGAGGCTCCTAGGCTACACCTTC; J gene: TRBJ1-2; V gene: TRBV25-1; D gene: NA; clone size: NA
CDR3 protein: CSVDPNSGANVLTF; CDR3 DNA: TGCAGCGTTGATCCCAACTCTGGGGCCAACGTCCTGACTTTC; J gene: TRBJ2-6; V gene: TRBV29-1; D gene: NA; clone size: NA
CDR3 protein: CATSAGDTDTQYF; CDR3 DNA: TGTGCCACCTCAGCGGGGGACACAGATACGCAGTATTTT; J gene: TRBJ2-3; V gene: TRBV19; D gene: TRBD2; clone size: NA
CDR3 protein: CASSYSTFPTNTEAFF; CDR3 DNA: TGTGCCAGCAGTTACTCGACGTTTCCAACGAACACTGAAGCTTTCTTT; J gene: TRBJ1-1; V gene: TRBV6-5; D gene: NA; clone size: once
CDR3 protein: CASSPGGAGTQYF; CDR3 DNA: TGTGCCAGCTCACCGGGGGGAGCAGGTACGCAGTATTTT; J gene: TRBJ2-3; V gene: TRBV18; D gene: NA; clone size: once
CDR3 protein: CASRALSLSYRAENCYTF; CDR3 DNA: TGTGCCAGCAGGGCCCTTTCCCTCAGTTACCGGGCAGAGAACTGCTACACCTTC; J gene: TRBJ1-2; V gene: TRBV13; D gene: NA; clone size: NA
CDR3 protein: CASSYSRPHGTDTQYF; CDR3 DNA: TGTGCCAGCAGTTACTCCCGTCCCCATGGCACAGATACGCAGTATTTT; J gene: TRBJ2-3; V gene: TRBV6-5; D gene: NA; clone size: NA
CDR3 protein: CASSSRESNEQYF; CDR3 DNA: TGTGCCAGCTCATCACGGGAGTCGAACGAGCAGTACTTC; J gene: TRBJ2-7; V gene: TRBV18; D gene: NA; clone size: NA
CDR3 protein: CASSFGTPSSYNEQFF; CDR3 DNA: TGTGCCAGCAGTTTTGGAACGCCGAGCTCCTACAATGAGCAGTTCTTC; J gene: TRBJ2-1; V gene: TRBV27; D gene: NA; clone size: NA
CDR3 protein: CASSPPGTPANTGELFF; CDR3 DNA: TGTGCCAGCTCACCACCTGGGACCCCAGCGAACACCGGGGAGCTGTTTTTT; J gene: TRBJ2-2; V gene: TRBV18; D gene: NA; clone size: NA
CDR3 protein: CASSFRDRGSNQPQHF; CDR3 DNA: TGTGCCAGCAGTTTCCGGGACAGGGGAAGCAATCAGCCCCAGCATTTT; J gene: TRBJ1-5; V gene: TRBV28; D gene: TRBD1; clone size: NA
CDR3 protein: CASSLVYGEGYEQYF; CDR3 DNA: TGTGCCAGCAGCTTAGTCTACGGTGAAGGATACGAGCAGTACTTC; J gene: TRBJ2-7; V gene: TRBV7-9; D gene: NA; clone size: NA
CDR3 protein: CASSLVGGTGANVLTF; CDR3 DNA: TGCGCCAGCAGCTTGGTAGGGGGGACTGGGGCCAACGTCCTGACTTTC; J gene: TRBJ2-6; V gene: TRBV5-1; D gene: NA; clone size: NA
CDR3 protein: CASSLVVGRENEKLFF; CDR3 DNA: TGCGCCAGCAGCTTGGTGGTCGGCAGGGAAAATGAAAAACTGTTTTTT; J gene: TRBJ1-4; V gene: TRBV5-1; D gene: NA; clone size: NA
CDR3 protein: CASSSQLAGGYEQYF; CDR3 DNA: TGTGCCAGCAGCTCACAACTAGCGGGAGGCTACGAGCAGTACTTC; J gene: TRBJ2-7; V gene: TRBV7-9; D gene: TRBD2; clone size: NA
CDR3 protein: CASRHDGDQPQHF; CDR3 DNA: TGTGCCAGCAGACACGACGGAGATCAGCCCCAGCATTTT; J gene: TRBJ1-5; V gene: TRBV6-5; D gene: NA; clone size: few
CDR3 protein: CASSYSPSSYNEQFF; CDR3 DNA: TGTGCCAGCAGTTACTCCCCGAGCTCCTACAATGAGCAGTTCTTC; J gene: TRBJ2-1; V gene: TRBV6-5; D gene: NA; clone size: NA